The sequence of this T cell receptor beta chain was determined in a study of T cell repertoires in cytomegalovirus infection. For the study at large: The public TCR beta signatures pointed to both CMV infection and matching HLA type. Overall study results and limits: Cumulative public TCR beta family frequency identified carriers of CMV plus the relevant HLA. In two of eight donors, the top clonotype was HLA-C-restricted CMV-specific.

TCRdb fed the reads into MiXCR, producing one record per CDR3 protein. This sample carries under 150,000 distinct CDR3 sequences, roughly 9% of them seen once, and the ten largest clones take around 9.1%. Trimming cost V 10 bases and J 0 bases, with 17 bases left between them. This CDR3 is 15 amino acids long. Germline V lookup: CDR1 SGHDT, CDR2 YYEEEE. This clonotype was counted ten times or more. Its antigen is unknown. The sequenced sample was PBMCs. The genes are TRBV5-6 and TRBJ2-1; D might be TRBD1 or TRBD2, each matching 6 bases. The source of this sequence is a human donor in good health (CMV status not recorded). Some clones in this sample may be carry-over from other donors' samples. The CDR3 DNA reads TGTGCCGGATCGGGGGCAGGGAGCTCCTACAATGAGCAGTTCTTC. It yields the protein CAGSGAGSSYNEQFF.